This TCR beta chain was sequenced for a study of shared clonotypes between healthy human individuals. Study background: For every donor, three CD4 naive, three CD4 memory, two CD8 naive and one CD8 memory plates were used.

In regard to this clone: A far bigger clonotype differs at one base, so this is likely a read error. The same CDR3 can be traced to other DNA sequences in this sample.

Positive CCR7 selection of CD45RO-negative cells yielded the naive CD8 cells, and terminally differentiated effector memory CD45RA+ cells were excluded. Within Nashville, Tennessee resided all donors, each a Caucasian adult. Assay: immunoSEQ multiplex PCR; the TCRdb copy retains only in-frame clones and omits some. The sample includes more than 550,000 clones, about 91% seen only once; the top ten take approximately 24%. This receptor was taken from a man aged 30 to 45 in good health. Sequenced input: naive CD8+ T cells sorted from blood.

CDR3 bases: TGTGCCAGCAGCCCCGGACAGTACTACGAGCAGTACTTC. Protein sequence: CASSPGQYYEQYF. V and J are TRBV7-6 and TRBJ2-7, with D possibly TRBD1 on 6 matching bases. Deletions cut 5 bases from V and 3 bases from J, with 11 bases between. CDR3 length: 13 amino acids. Germline V gene lookup returns CDR1 SGHVS and CDR2 FNYEAQ.